This T cell receptor (beta chain) was observed in a study of T cell repertoires in cytomegalovirus infection. TCRdb ran MiXCR on the reads and lists one entry per CDR3 protein. Counted here are over 95,000 distinct CDR3 sequences, under 35% occurring once; the ten biggest clones make up 35% to 50%. Turning to this clonotype: Its antigen is not identified.

V was clipped by 2 bases and J by 5 bases, with 0 bases between them. CDR1 and CDR2 (germline): SEHNR, FQNEAQ (reference sequence). The CDR3 extends over 10 amino acids. The sequenced sample was CD8+ T cells from cultured PBMCs, obtained from culture after CMV antigen stimulation. The chain carries TRBV7-9 and TRBJ1-1; D remains ambiguous. The receptor comes from a human donor in good health (CMV status not recorded). Some clones in this sample may be carry-over from other donors' samples. The CDR3 DNA sequence: TGTGCCAGCAGCTTAACTGAAGCTTTCTTT. It encodes CASSLTEAFF.